This TCR beta chain was captured in a study of cytomegalovirus exposure and HLA in healthy donors (TCRdb year 2017). About the study as a whole: An earlier analysis of some 600 of the donors reported about 300 Gb of sequence data and 117 million unique TCR beta sequences obtained from 180 million or so T cells. On average, roughly 240,000 unique TCR beta nucleotide sequences were sequenced per donor among fewer than 500 genotyped donors of the cohort, with roughly 19% of those sequences being non-productive. Rather than drawing on any new phenotypic data, the later analysis identified candidate immune exposures from TCR beta sequences and the way those sequences occurred across donors. The genetic ancestry cluster associated with self-reported Caucasian donors included 81% of the roughly 360 genotyped donors. The study aimed to test whether cataloging public T cell receptors could reveal signatures of past pathogen exposure. About 5 DR-DQ haplotypes were handled as single units for association and clustering, since linkage in the cohort was strong. To predict cytomegalovirus infection status, the study combined high-throughput TCR immunosequencing, statistical association of individual TCRs with disease status, and machine learning. About 320 gigabases of sequencing data and tens of millions of unique TCR sequences were included in an early release covering roughly 600 HLA-typed donors. The study used immunosequencing to profile the T cell repertoires of approximately 650 subjects and linked those repertoires to cytomegalovirus serostatus. All discovery cohort repertoires had been generated on a single sequencing platform. Besides the first cohort of more than 650 subjects, a separate validation cohort made up of 120 or so different subjects was used. HLA typing included class I and class II loci at four-digit resolution. An earlier analysis of a few hundred of the donors applied high-throughput TCR beta sequencing to assess whether each TCR beta V gene segment acted as functional or pseudogenic. Typing coverage differed by locus: A, B, C, DRB1 and DQB1 were typed in about 620-630 donors, DQA1 in approximately 520, DPA1 in some 600, and DPB1 in approximately 450. A later analysis re-analyzed previously published TCR beta repertoires from about 600 donors and added high-resolution HLA genotyping to study TCR occurrence patterns. A later genetic analysis used genome-wide SNP genotypes for about 60% of the roughly 670 donors, treating that subset as a discovery cohort. Alongside the repertoire data, information on donor age, sex, ethnicity and CMV serostatus was compiled. The investigation overall reported the following: This cohort had only TCR beta chains sequenced, and the lack of alpha or paired-chain data limited which features could be detected. HLA typing was unavailable for some donors at each locus, so association tests used only the typed subset. Sequencing depth was assumed to be roughly uniform across donors in the presence/absence analyses, though that assumption may not hold. According to a later analysis, TCR association rates differed among HLA loci, with DRB1 alleles showing the most associated TCRs and HLA-C alleles showing the fewest. The 87-base-pair reads could not distinguish some IMGT-functional V segments, including TRBV6-2 and TRBV6-3, so those segments were excluded. In a later analysis, several top co-occurrence clusters were reported to appear linked to parvovirus B19, influenza, CMV and Epstein-Barr virus. According to the authors, the approach could potentially be generalized to other disease states and immunological phenotypes. An earlier analysis of approximately 570 of the donors showed that most TCR beta V segments appeared in productive rearrangements either about 90% or about 30% of the time, which broadly matched IMGT annotations. Immune exposure information for the cohort was limited to CMV serostatus. Assigning TCR associations to individual alleles was difficult when HLA alleles, especially DR and DQ, strongly co-occurred. Because counts were too low, seventeen rarely observed V segments, including chromosome 9 orphons, were excluded from the earlier analysis of some 540 of the donors. The sequencing pipeline was judged likely to have produced a cluster of highly shared sequence variants as a technical artifact. The classifier was reported to diagnose cytomegalovirus status with high specificity and sensitivity in both the original and validation cohorts. Compared with equally common non-associated chains, HLA-associated TCR beta chains in a later analysis were more clonally expanded and had lower generation probabilities. A further reported finding was that TCR beta sequences accurately predicted the HLA-A and HLA-B alleles for most subjects in the first cohort. Linkage disequilibrium might explain the correlated functional status among segregating V segments, but an unknown experimental factor could not be ruled out. A later analysis found that most CMV-associated TCR beta chains appeared HLA-restricted, with HLA associations seemingly driven largely by CMV exposure. V-gene and J-gene trimming of TCR beta chains was associated with a missense DCLRE1C variant in a later genetic analysis, and the association was replicated in an independent cohort. In vitro tests confirmed that three of the cytomegalovirus-associated TCR beta chains recognize cytomegalovirus antigens. Most TCR sequences were seen in very few donors, while some public TCRs were found in many individuals. In a later genetic analysis, fewer N-insertions in productive TCRs were reported among donors in an Asian-associated ancestry cluster than the approximately 670-donor mean. The study gave a list of about 150 TCR beta chains associated with cytomegalovirus. At a false discovery rate of 0.05, a later analysis linked approximately 18,000 TCR beta sequences to specific HLA alleles.

The CDR3 has 15 amino acids, counting the end cysteine and phenylalanine. Just the 45-base CDR3 DNA is kept, in frame starting at base 1. At the junction V is shortened by 8 bases and J by 6 bases; bases outside the gene matches: 4. Reading the germline V gene gives CDR1 MGHDK and CDR2 SYGVNS. The cohort comprised 710 or so healthy bone marrow donors. Cohort members were all nominally healthy when sampled, although unrecorded immune exposures were likely present. The donor was CMV seropositive and belonged to the group of 250 to 300 seropositive cohort members. A peripheral blood sample was collected from each donor, and TCR beta sequencing was performed on peripheral blood mononuclear cells. The Qiagen DNeasy Blood Extraction Kit was used to extract genomic DNA from the blood cell samples. This clone was seen a handful of times. The antigen this receptor binds is unknown. Per-base quality was not reported, and no clone a single base away is much larger than it.

Preparation of the library involved the immunoSEQ multiplex PCR assay. The multiplex PCR relied on a mix of 60 forward primers for TCR Vbeta segments and 13 reverse primers for TCR Jbeta segments. Amplification of the CDR3 region of rearranged TCR beta genes was performed with a multiplex PCR assay on genomic DNA. On the Illumina HiSeq System, the amplified TCR beta libraries were sequenced as 87-base-pair reads. The authors' pipeline ran thus. In a later analysis, around 80 million unique TCR beta chains were counted across the 500 to 850 repertoires, and around 10 million of these chains were shared by at least two donors. To remove PCR and sequencing errors, raw reads were error-corrected and collapsed into unique sequences using a nearest-neighbor algorithm that merged closely related sequences. To assign V, D and J gene segments, CDR3 sequences were aligned to IMGT reference sequences. For a sequence to be retained, a match of at least six nucleotides to both a V gene segment and a J gene segment was required. Rearrangements were classified as productive when the CDR3 lacked stop codons and remained in frame with V and J, and all other rearrangements were classified as non-productive. Following IMGT convention, CDR3 was defined as the stretch from the second conserved V-encoded cysteine to the conserved J-encoded phenylalanine. Sequences without an unambiguous match to a single V gene segment were excluded from the earlier analysis of about 600 of the donors. An earlier analysis of fewer than 750 of the donors classified V segments as functional when productive rearrangements were above 56.7% and as segregating when the standard deviation between donors was above 5%. To diagnose cytomegalovirus status from the catalog of TCR beta chain sequences, a statistical classification framework was built. In a later analysis, V and J genes were assigned by comparing TCR nucleotide sequences against IMGT/GENE-DB human TR gene sequences. The TCRdist pipeline was used in a later analysis to assign CDR3 sequences and most-parsimonious VDJ recombination scenarios. In a later analysis, each TCR beta chain was defined by its CDR3 amino acid sequence together with its V-gene family, and reads lacking a unique V-gene family were excluded. To address suspected cross-contamination and a sequencing artifact, a later analysis removed approximately 590 highly shared, low-generation-probability nucleotide sequences. In a later analysis, a clonal expansion index was calculated for each public chain from normalized within-repertoire ranks of inferred template counts. In a later analysis, generation probabilities were computed with a VDJ recombination model fitted to out-of-frame rearrangements, and the resulting probabilities were checked against IGoR. In a later analysis, TCR-TCR, TCR-HLA and TCR-CMV co-occurrence was scored with hypergeometric tests, and a repertoire-size bias correction was applied to TCR pairs. To estimate false discovery rates, a later analysis permuted the HLA or CMV assignments 20 times. In a later analysis, co-occurring TCRs were grouped using DBSCAN, with TCRdist sequence similarity added in when clustering inside HLA-allele-positive subsets. Repertoires with fewer than 30,000 or more than 120,000 public chains, plus five repertoires with anomalous nucleotide sharing, were excluded from co-occurrence clustering. The table was pulled from immuneACCESS by TCRdb, which kept in-frame rearrangements only. Such tables lose some clones; where checked, under half of the loss comes from unresolved V genes, and the rest has no known cause. V, J and clone size are those of that table, while D and trimming were read from the DNA. The sample data list some 110,000 clones, and about a tenth of these were observed just once. The ten largest clones capture 5.5% to 7.5% of the sample.

Material for sequencing was PBMCs. Recombination joined TRBV25-1 with TRBJ2-1; TRBD2 agrees with 16 junctional bases. This TCR came from a man aged 40-55 years in good health and CMV-seropositive. CDR3 loop: CASQGLAGGLNEQFF. The DNA sequence is TGTGCCAGCCAGGGACTAGCGGGAGGGCTCAATGAGCAGTTCTTC.